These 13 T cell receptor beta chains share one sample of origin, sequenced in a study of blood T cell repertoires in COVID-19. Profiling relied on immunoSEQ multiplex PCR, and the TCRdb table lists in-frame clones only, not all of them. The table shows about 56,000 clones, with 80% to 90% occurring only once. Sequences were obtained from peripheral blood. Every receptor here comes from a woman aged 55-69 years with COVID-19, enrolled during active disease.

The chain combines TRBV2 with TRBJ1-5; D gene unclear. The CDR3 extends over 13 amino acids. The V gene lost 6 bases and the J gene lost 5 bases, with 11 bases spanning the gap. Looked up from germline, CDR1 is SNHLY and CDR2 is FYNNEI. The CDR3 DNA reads TGTGCCAGCAGCCCAAACAATGATCAGCCCCAGCATTTT. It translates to CASSPNNDQPQHF.

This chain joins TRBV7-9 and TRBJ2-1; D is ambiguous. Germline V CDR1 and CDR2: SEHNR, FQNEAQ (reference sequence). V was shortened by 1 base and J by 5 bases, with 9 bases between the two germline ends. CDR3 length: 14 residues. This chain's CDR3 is CASSLVNRNNEQFF. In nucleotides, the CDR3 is TGTGCCAGCAGCTTAGTAAACAGAAACAATGAGCAGTTCTTC.

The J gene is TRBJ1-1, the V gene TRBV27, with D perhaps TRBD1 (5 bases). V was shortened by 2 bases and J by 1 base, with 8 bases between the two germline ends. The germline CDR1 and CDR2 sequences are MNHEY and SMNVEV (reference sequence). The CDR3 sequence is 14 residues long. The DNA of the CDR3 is TGTGCCAGCAGTTTAGGCGGGGGGAACACTGAAGCTTTCTTT. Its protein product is CASSLGGGNTEAFF.

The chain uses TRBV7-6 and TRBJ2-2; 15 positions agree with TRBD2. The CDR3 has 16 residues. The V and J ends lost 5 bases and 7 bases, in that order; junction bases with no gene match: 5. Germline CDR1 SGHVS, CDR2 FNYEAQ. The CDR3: CASSPGLAGGSGELFF. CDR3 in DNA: TGTGCCAGCAGCCCGGGACTAGCGGGGGGCAGCGGGGAGCTGTTTTTT.

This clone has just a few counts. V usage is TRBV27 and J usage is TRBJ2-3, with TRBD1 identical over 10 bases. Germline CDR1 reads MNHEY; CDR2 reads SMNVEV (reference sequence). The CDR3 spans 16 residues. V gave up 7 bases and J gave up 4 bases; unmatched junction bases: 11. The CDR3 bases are TGTGCCAGCACCCCTTGGACAGGGGGGGTCTCAGATACGCAGTATTTT. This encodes CASTPWTGGVSDTQYF.

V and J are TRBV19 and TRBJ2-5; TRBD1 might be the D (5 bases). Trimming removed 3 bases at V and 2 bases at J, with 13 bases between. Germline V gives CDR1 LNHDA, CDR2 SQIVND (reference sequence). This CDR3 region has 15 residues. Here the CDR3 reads CASSMQRQPQETQYF. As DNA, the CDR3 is TGTGCCAGTAGTATGCAGAGACAGCCGCAAGAGACCCAGTACTTC.

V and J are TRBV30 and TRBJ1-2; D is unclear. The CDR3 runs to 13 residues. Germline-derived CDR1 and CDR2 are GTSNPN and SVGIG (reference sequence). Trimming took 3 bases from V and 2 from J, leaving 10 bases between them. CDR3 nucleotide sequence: TGTGCCTGGAGAGGAGGAGCGAACTATGGCTACACCTTC. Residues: CAWRGGANYGYTF.

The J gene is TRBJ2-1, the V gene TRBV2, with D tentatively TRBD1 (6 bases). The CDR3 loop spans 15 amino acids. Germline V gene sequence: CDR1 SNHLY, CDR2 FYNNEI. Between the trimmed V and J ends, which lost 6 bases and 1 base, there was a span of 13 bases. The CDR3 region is CASRNRERSYNEQFF. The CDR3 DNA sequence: TGTGCCAGCAGAAACAGGGAGAGGTCCTACAATGAGCAGTTCTTC.

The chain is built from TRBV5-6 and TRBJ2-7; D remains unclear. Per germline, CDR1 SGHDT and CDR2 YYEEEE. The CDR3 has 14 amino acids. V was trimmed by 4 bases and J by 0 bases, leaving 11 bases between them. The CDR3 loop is CASSLYPSSYEQYF. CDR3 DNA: TGTGCCAGCAGCCTGTATCCTAGCTCCTACGAGCAGTACTTC. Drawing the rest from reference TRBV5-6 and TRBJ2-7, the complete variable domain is DAGVTQSPTHLIKTRGQQVTLRCSPKSGHDTVSWYQQALGQGPQFIFQYYEEEERQRGNFPDRFSGHQFPNYSSELNVNALLLGDSALYLCASSLYPSSYEQYFGPGTRLTVT.

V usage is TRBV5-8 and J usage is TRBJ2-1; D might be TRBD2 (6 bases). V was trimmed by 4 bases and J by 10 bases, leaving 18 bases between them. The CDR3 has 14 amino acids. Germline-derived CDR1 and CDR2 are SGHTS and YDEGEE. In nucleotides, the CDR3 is TGTGCCAGCAGCGTGGACTGGGGGGTGGAGGAGCAGTTCTTC. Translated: CASSVDWGVEEQFF.

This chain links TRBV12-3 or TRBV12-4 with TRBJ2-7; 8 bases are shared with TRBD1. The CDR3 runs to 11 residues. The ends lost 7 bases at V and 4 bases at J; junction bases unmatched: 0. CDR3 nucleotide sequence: TGTGCCAGCAACAGGGGGTACGAGCAGTACTTC. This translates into CASNRGYEQYF.

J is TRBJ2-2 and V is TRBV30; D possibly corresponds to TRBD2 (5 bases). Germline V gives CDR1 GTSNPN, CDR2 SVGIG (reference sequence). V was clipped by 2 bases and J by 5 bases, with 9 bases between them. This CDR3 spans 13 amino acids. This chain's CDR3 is CAWSPDWTGELFF. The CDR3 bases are TGTGCCTGGAGTCCGGACTGGACCGGGGAGCTGTTTTTT.

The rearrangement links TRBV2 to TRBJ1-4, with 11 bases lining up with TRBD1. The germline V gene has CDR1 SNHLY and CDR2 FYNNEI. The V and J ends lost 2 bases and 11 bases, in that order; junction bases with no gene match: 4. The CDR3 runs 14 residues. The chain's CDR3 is CASSELGQGVKLFF. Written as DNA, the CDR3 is TGTGCCAGCAGTGAATTGGGACAGGGGGTCAAACTGTTTTTT.